This T cell receptor (beta chain) was captured in a study of Ad26.COV2.S vaccination and SARS-CoV-2 variants. Study summary: Doses of Ad26.COV2.S were injected into muscle once or twice, 56 days apart. Study-wide results and caveats: Participants in the vaccine arm had higher spike-specific TCR breadth; placebo recipients had lower.

The repertoire was sequenced with immunoSEQ multiplex PCR; TCRdb's copy has only in-frame clones and lacks some. The table records roughly 680,000 clones, 89% of them present only once. For this clone: Its specificity is unknown.

Treatment in this sample: roughly 18 received Ad26.COV2.S at low or high dose, single or two shots; 5 received placebo; per-sample allocation not given. On day 63 after the first injection, vaccine and placebo recipients gave samples. An Ad26 vector was used to express Wuhan-strain SARS-CoV-2 spike as the vaccine. Germline lookup yields CDR1 LNHDA and CDR2 SQIVND (reference sequence). The CDR3 is 14 amino acids. V was pared by 4 bases and J by 5 bases, with 12 bases between. Sequenced here: peripheral blood, sampled in a trial of Ad26.COV2.S vaccine versus placebo. J is TRBJ1-5 and V is TRBV19; D unresolved. The TCR comes from a person aged 18-65 years who received the Ad26.COV2.S COVID-19 vaccine or a placebo. The CDR3 protein is CASSSSGNYQPQHF. DNA of the CDR3: TGTGCCAGTAGTAGCTCCGGGAACTATCAGCCCCAGCATTTT.